The clone carrying this T cell receptor (beta chain) was detected a few times. The sample comes from a study of T cells in Graves' hyperthyroidism and ophthalmopathy. TCR beta CDR3 regions were amplified from RNA transcripts. First-round RT-PCR targeting the TCR CDR3 was performed with the HTBI primer set. TCRdb independently ran MiXCR on the multiplex PCR reads; one entry per CDR3 protein. The table includes 340,000 or so distinct CDR3 sequences, 21% detected once. The CDR3 loop spans 15 amino acids. Trimming took 0 bases from V and 1 from J, leaving 11 bases between them. CDR1 is SGHDT and CDR2 is YYEEEE in the germline V gene.

The sequence was collected from a woman in her fifties or sixties with Graves' hyperthyroidism. The sample was blood. V is TRBV5-6 and J is TRBJ2-7; D remains unclear. CDR3 protein: CASSLVGRVSYEQYF. The CDR3 nucleotides read TGTGCCAGCAGCTTGGTGGGCCGGGTTTCCTACGAGCAGTACTTC.